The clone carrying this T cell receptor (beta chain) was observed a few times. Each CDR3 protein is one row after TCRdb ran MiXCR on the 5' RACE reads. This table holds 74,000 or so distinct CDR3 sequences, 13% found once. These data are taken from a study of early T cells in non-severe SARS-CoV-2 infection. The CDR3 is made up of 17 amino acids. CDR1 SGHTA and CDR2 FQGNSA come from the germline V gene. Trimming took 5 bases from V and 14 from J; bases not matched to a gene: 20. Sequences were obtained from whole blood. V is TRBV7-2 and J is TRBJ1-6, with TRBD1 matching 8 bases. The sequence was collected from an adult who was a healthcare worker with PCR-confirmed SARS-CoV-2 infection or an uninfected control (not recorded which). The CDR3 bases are TGTGCCAGCAGCCCTGGGACAGGCCGAGCCCCTTGGTTATCCCTCCACTTT. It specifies CASSPGTGRAPWLSLHF.